The 8 T cell receptor beta chains below all came from one sample that was sequenced in a study of response to subunit inactivated influenza vaccine. MiXCR, run by TCRdb on the RT-PCR reads, gives a single entry per CDR3 protein. The table shows about 520,000 distinct CDR3 sequences, with around 25% occurring only once. This material consisted of CD4+ T cells sorted from PBMCs, taken about 5 days after vaccination. The receptors come from a man aged 45-65 years who received an inactivated influenza vaccine.

The chain has TRBV20-1 and TRBJ1-3, with a tentative D call TRBD1 (5 bases). The CDR3 spans 13 residues. The V and J ends lost 6 bases and 3 bases respectively, with 12 bases between them. Germline CDR1 and CDR2: DFQATT and SNEGSKA (reference sequence). CDR3 DNA sequence: TGCAGTGCCCGGGCCGGGGGTGGAAACACCATATATTTT. Translation gives CSARAGGGNTIYF.

The chain uses TRBV7-2 and TRBJ2-1; TRBD2 aligns across 10 bases. With 5 bases clipped from V and 7 bases from J, the junction kept 11 bases outside the gene matches. The CDR3 extends over 16 amino acids. Germline CDR1 is SGHTA and CDR2 is FQGNSA. The CDR3 protein is CASSRMGLALRNEQFF. As DNA, the CDR3 is TGTGCCAGCAGCAGGATGGGACTAGCGCTGAGAAATGAGCAGTTCTTC.

This clonotype was seen a few times. This rearrangement joins TRBV7-8 to TRBJ2-3, with 8 bases identical to TRBD1. The length of the CDR3 is 16 residues. The junction had 8 bases not matched to a gene; V was cut back by 5 bases and J by 1 base. Germline V gives CDR1 SGHVS, CDR2 FQNEAQ. CDR3 amino acids: CASSPGQGKGTDTQYF. The CDR3 nucleotides are TGTGCCAGCAGCCCTGGACAGGGAAAGGGCACAGATACGCAGTATTTT.

This clonotype was counted between two and nine times. This chain uses TRBV9 with TRBJ2-1, with D unresolved. The CDR3 spans 13 residues. Deletions cut 0 bases from V and 8 bases from J, with 9 bases between. From germline, CDR1 is SGDLS and CDR2 YYNGEE. The CDR3 here is CASSVEGPYEQFF. The DNA for the CDR3 is TGTGCCAGCAGCGTAGAAGGGCCCTATGAGCAGTTCTTC.

This clonotype was detected a few times. A junction boundary mismatches the germline segment, possibly from a read error. V gene TRBV28 combines with J gene TRBJ1-5; D is undetermined. This CDR3 is 16 amino acids long. Germline V gene data show CDR1 as MDHEN and CDR2 as SYDVKM. The CDR3 here is CASSLLRGPEGQAQHF. The CDR3 DNA is TGTGCCAGCAGTCTCCTTCGGGGTCCTGAGGGTCAGGCCCAGCATTTT.

The chain recombines TRBV5-1 with TRBJ2-7; D is uncertain. Germline loops: CDR1 SGHRS, CDR2 YFSETQ. The CDR3 runs to 14 residues. V was pared by 0 bases and J by 4 bases, with 11 bases between. CDR3 protein: CASSLARPRYEQYF. CDR3 in DNA: TGCGCCAGCAGCTTGGCCAGGCCCCGGTACGAGCAGTACTTC.

This chain links TRBV20-1 with TRBJ2-1, with TRBD1 matching over 10 bases. The V gene's germline CDR1 is DFQATT and CDR2 SNEGSKA (reference sequence). The CDR3 totals 15 residues. V shed 2 bases and J 6 bases; nucleotides not matched to a gene: 7. The DNA for the CDR3 is TGCAGTGCTAGATACGGGACAGGGGTTCCCAATGAGCAGTTCTTC. Residues: CSARYGTGVPNEQFF.

Turning to this clonotype: Sequence at one end of the junction differs from germline and may be a read error. This chain uses TRBV27 with TRBJ2-4; 9 bases map to TRBD1. The CDR3 has 13 residues. Germline V gives CDR1 MNHEY, CDR2 SMNVEV (reference sequence). In nucleotides, the CDR3 is TGTGCCAGCAGTCACCAAGGCCGGGACAGGGCTGTCTTC. Translating it yields CASSHQGRDRAVF.